A single sample is the source of the 20 T cell receptor beta chains below, sequenced in a study of T-cell reconstitution after alpha-beta-depleted transplantation in children. Molecular barcoding with unique molecular identifiers was used for the TCRbeta library. TCRdb analysed the PCR reads with MiXCR anew, one entry per CDR3 protein. The sample shows 750,000 to 950,000 distinct CDR3 sequences, approximately 15% of them seen only once. Sequencing was performed on PBMCs, mostly from graft donor cells, taken 360 days after TCRalphabeta/CD19-depleted stem cell transplant. The receptor source for this set is a male patient under 18 who had a stem cell transplant for acute lymphoblastic leukemia, so the T cells may come from the graft donor.

This clonotype has a count of ten or more. This chain uses TRBV5-1 with TRBJ2-1, with a possible D match to TRBD2 (5 bases). The germline CDR1 and CDR2 sequences are SGHRS and YFSETQ. The V gene lost 1 base and the J gene lost 0 bases, with 8 bases spanning the gap. This CDR3 comprises 15 residues. The CDR3 loop reads CASSLKRASYNEQFF. DNA of the CDR3: TGCGCCAGCAGCTTGAAGAGGGCCTCCTACAATGAGCAGTTCTTC.

Notes on this clonotype: Mismatch with germline at one junction end may stem from a read error. The chain links TRBV5-1 to TRBJ1-2; the match to TRBD1 covers 8 bases. The germline V gene encodes CDR1 SGHRS and CDR2 YFSETQ. CDR3 length: 14 amino acids. CDR3 protein: CASSLNPPGQASVF. CDR3 DNA sequence: TGCGCCAGCAGCTTGAACCCACCGGGACAGGCCTCTGTCTTC.

This clonotype was seen more than once but under ten times. The genes are TRBV7-2 and TRBJ2-2, with a weak D call TRBD1 (6 bases). Trimming cost V 5 bases and J 6 bases, with 19 bases left between them. The germline V gene encodes CDR1 SGHTA and CDR2 FQGNSA. The CDR3 is 16 amino acids. In DNA form, the CDR3 reads TGTGCCAGCAGCCCACTGGTGGTAGGGACACCCGGGGAGCTGTTTTTT. It encodes CASSPLVVGTPGELFF.

The gene calls are TRBV7-3 and TRBJ2-7; the D gene could be TRBD1 or TRBD2 (5 bases each). Germline V gene sequence: CDR1 SGHTA, CDR2 FQGTGA. Trimming shortened V by 5 bases and J by 3 bases, and 17 bases separated the two germline ends. The CDR3 covers 15 residues. The CDR3 is CASSRSRGSGYEQYF. The CDR3 DNA reads as TGTGCCAGCAGCCGAAGTAGGGGCAGCGGCTACGAGCAGTACTTC. The whole variable domain, remainder taken from reference TRBV7-3 and TRBJ2-7, is GAGVSQTPSNKVTEKGKYVELRCDPISGHTALYWYRQSLGQGPEFLIYFQGTGAADDSGLPNDRFFAVRPEGSVSTLKIQRTERGDSAVYLCASSRSRGSGYEQYFGPGTRLTVT.

In its sample, this clonotype was seen a few times. The chain carries TRBV5-1 and TRBJ2-7; no clear D. Germline lookup yields CDR1 SGHRS and CDR2 YFSETQ. Between the trimmed V and J ends, which lost 5 bases and 0 bases, there was a span of 12 bases. The CDR3 is 14 amino acids. Here the CDR3 reads CASSLTAPSYEQYF. The CDR3 nucleotides are TGCGCCAGCAGTTTGACGGCGCCCTCCTACGAGCAGTACTTC.

This clonotype has just a few counts. The chain's CDR3 is CASSQLGTGGTEAFF. The CDR3 DNA follows: TGTGCCAGCAGCCAACTAGGGACAGGGGGGACTGAAGCTTTCTTT. V gene TRBV7-9 combines with J gene TRBJ1-1; 11 bases are a match to TRBD1. V was clipped by 5 bases and J by 5 bases; unmatched bases: 7. The CDR3 covers 15 residues. Germline V gene sequence: CDR1 SEHNR, CDR2 FQNEAQ (reference sequence).

The V and J genes are TRBV4-1 and TRBJ2-3; 13 nucleotides match TRBD2. CDR1 MGHRA and CDR2 YSYEKL come from the germline V gene. The CDR3 covers 16 residues. The V and J ends lost 4 bases and 4 bases, in that order; junction bases with no gene match: 5. CDR3 DNA sequence: TGCGCCAGCAGCCCGAGACTAGCGGGAGGACCAGATACGCAGTATTTT. Its protein product is CASSPRLAGGPDTQYF.

This clonotype turned up a few times. The chain couples TRBV6-4 to TRBJ2-7; no clear D. This CDR3 has 12 residues. Trimming took off 4 bases at V and 4 bases at J, with 8 bases between the two ends. Germline V gene data show CDR1 as MRHNA and CDR2 as SNTAGT. This CDR3 reads CASSGPVYEQYF. CDR3 nucleotides: TGTGCCAGCAGTGGGCCGGTATACGAGCAGTACTTC.

The genes are TRBV30 and TRBJ1-5; D call uncertain. Germline V lookup: CDR1 GTSNPN, CDR2 SVGIG (reference sequence). The length of the CDR3 is 14 residues. Trimming cost V 0 bases and J 3 bases, with 9 bases left between them. The CDR3 sequence is CAWSVTNHNQPQHF. The CDR3 nucleotides read TGTGCCTGGAGTGTTACCAACCACAATCAGCCCCAGCATTTT.

The chain joins TRBV27 to TRBJ2-1; tentative D call: TRBD2 (5 bases). Trimming pared 5 bases from V and 7 bases from J, leaving 27 bases between. This CDR3 spans 18 amino acids. CDR1 and CDR2 (germline): MNHEY, SMNVEV (reference sequence). DNA for the CDR3: TGTGCCAGCAGTCCCAACATCGCCGGGTCATCGAGGGTAAATGAGCAGTTCTTC. It specifies CASSPNIAGSSRVNEQFF.

V and J are TRBV5-1 and TRBJ2-1; 14 nucleotides match TRBD2. The V segment lost 0 bases and the J segment 8 bases; nucleotides outside the gene matches: 10. Germline CDR1 SGHRS, CDR2 YFSETQ. CDR3 length equals 18 residues. CDR3 protein: CASSLAPPGTSGSYEQFF. CDR3 nucleotides: TGCGCCAGCAGCTTGGCCCCACCCGGGACTAGCGGGAGCTATGAGCAGTTCTTC.

Only a few counts were recorded for this clonotype. This sequence joins TRBV4-1 and TRBJ2-7; 8 bases are a match to TRBD2. The CDR3 sequence is 17 residues long. Per germline, CDR1 MGHRA and CDR2 YSYEKL. Germline trimming cut 4 bases from V and 6 bases from J; bases unmatched to any gene: 17. The CDR3 bases are TGCGCCAGCAGCCCTTTAGGGGCCTCCGGGACTAGTAGCGAGCAGTACTTC. Its protein is CASSPLGASGTSSEQYF.

V and J are TRBV27 and TRBJ2-3; 9 positions agree with TRBD1. There are 16 residues in the CDR3. Losses at the gene ends were 5 bases for V and 0 bases for J; bases not matched to a gene: 6. Germline V CDR1 and CDR2: MNHEY, SMNVEV (reference sequence). This chain's CDR3 is CASSLWTGASTDTQYF. DNA for the CDR3: TGTGCCAGCAGTCTCTGGACAGGGGCTAGCACAGATACGCAGTATTTT.

CDR3 sequence reads: CSVDVGAGANVLTF. The DNA of the CDR3 is TGCAGCGTTGACGTGGGAGCTGGGGCCAACGTCCTGACTTTC. This sequence joins TRBV29-1 and TRBJ2-6, with D possibly being TRBD2 (5 bases). Trimming took off 3 bases at V and 2 bases at J, with 8 bases between the two ends. The CDR3 length is 14 residues. CDR1 and CDR2 from the germline V gene are SQVTM and ANQGSEA. Complete variable domain (other parts from reference TRBV29-1 and TRBJ2-6): SAVISQKPSRDICQRGTSLTIQCQVDSQVTMMFWYRQQPGQSLTLIATANQGSEATYESGFVIDKFPISRPNLTFSTLTVSNMSPEDSSIYLCSVDVGAGANVLTFGAGSRLTVL.

The chain joins TRBV4-1 to TRBJ2-7; TRBD1 agrees at 8 bases. Trimming took 0 bases from V and 2 from J; bases not matched to a gene: 6. This CDR3 region has 16 residues. From germline, CDR1 is MGHRA and CDR2 YSYEKL. The CDR3 nucleotides are TGCGCCAGCAGCCAAGACGGACAGGGAGGCCCCTACGAGCAGTACTTC. Its protein product is CASSQDGQGGPYEQYF.

CDR3 DNA: TGTGCCAGCAGCTTAACCGGGAGGACGAACACCGGGGAGCTGTTTTTT. This encodes CASSLTGRTNTGELFF. V usage is TRBV7-3 and J usage is TRBJ2-2, with 7 bases aligning to TRBD2. Germline V lookup: CDR1 SGHTA, CDR2 FQGTGA. Trimming removed 0 bases from V and 0 bases from J; junction bases left unmatched: 1. The CDR3 is made up of 16 amino acids.

This clonotype occurred a few times. The rearrangement uses TRBV15 and TRBJ1-2; D unclear. In germline, CDR1 is LNHNV, CDR2 YYDKDF (reference sequence). This CDR3 spans 16 amino acids. V shed 0 bases and J shed 0 bases, with 11 bases lying between them. The CDR3 is CATSRDGISTNYGYTF. The CDR3 DNA follows: TGTGCCACCAGCAGAGATGGGATCTCGACTAACTATGGCTACACCTTC.

The V and J genes are TRBV3-1 and TRBJ2-1, with TRBD2 matching over 11 bases. V shed 6 bases, J shed 8 bases, and the junction held 6 bases outside the gene matches. CDR1 is LGHDT and CDR2 is YNNKEL in the germline V gene (reference sequence). The CDR3 length is 14 residues. The CDR3, as DNA: TGTGCCAGCAGAAGTAGCGGGAGGGCCTATGAGCAGTTCTTC. It is translated as CASRSSGRAYEQFF.

This clonotype was found a few times. V is TRBV11-2 and J is TRBJ2-7; no reliable D call. The V end was cut by 2 bases, the J end by 8 bases, with 7 bases between. In germline, CDR1 is SGHAT, CDR2 FQNNGV. The CDR3 loop spans 11 amino acids. CDR3 sequence reads: CASSLFTQQYF. The CDR3 region has the DNA TGTGCCAGCAGCTTATTTACGCAGCAGTACTTC.

A few counts support this clonotype. This chain joins TRBV5-1 and TRBJ2-4; 9 positions agree with TRBD1. The germline CDR1 and CDR2 sequences are SGHRS and YFSETQ. V trimming: 4 bases; J trimming: 2 bases; junction bases outside the gene matches: 19. This CDR3 region has 20 residues. CDR3 in amino acids: CASSTPQGDRALGPKNIQYF. In nucleotides, the CDR3 is TGCGCCAGCAGCACCCCCCAAGGGGACAGGGCCCTCGGGCCCAAAAACATTCAGTACTTC.